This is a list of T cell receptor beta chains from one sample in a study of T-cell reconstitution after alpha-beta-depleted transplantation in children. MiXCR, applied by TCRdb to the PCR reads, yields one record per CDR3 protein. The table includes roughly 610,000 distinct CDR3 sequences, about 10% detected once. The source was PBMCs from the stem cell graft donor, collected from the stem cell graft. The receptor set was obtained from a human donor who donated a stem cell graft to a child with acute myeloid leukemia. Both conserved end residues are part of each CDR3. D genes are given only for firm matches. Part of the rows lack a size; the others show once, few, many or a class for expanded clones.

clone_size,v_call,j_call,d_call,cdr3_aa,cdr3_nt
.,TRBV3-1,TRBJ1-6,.,CASSPRQYNSPLHF,TGTGCCAGCAGCCCCCGACAGTATAATTCACCCCTCCACTTT
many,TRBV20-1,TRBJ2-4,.,CSARSTQGAKNIQYF,TGCAGTGCTAGATCCACCCAAGGGGCTAAAAACATTCAGTACTTC
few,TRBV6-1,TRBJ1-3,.,CASILGPGSSGNTIYF,TGTGCCAGCATCCTCGGACCGGGAAGCTCTGGAAACACCATATATTTT
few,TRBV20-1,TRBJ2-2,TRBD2,CSARPQAGPGELFF,TGCAGTGCTAGACCGCAAGCGGGACCCGGGGAGCTGTTTTTT
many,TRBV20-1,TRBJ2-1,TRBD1,CSARGVGQGAGSYNEQFF,TGCAGTGCTAGAGGGGTAGGACAGGGGGCGGGCTCCTACAATGAGCAGTTCTTC
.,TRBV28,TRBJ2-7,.,CASSSDTNEQYF,TGTGCCAGCAGCTCGGACACGAACGAGCAGTACTTC
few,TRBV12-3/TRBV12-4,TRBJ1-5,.,CASSLGRARQPQHF,TGTGCCAGCAGTTTAGGCAGGGCGCGGCAGCCCCAGCATTTT
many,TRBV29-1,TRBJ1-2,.,CSAVQGLVYGYTF,TGCAGCGCCGTCCAGGGGTTAGTCTATGGCTACACCTTC
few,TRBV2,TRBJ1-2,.,CASSEVHPSTGYTF,TGTGCCAGCAGTGAAGTACATCCGTCGACGGGCTACACCTTC
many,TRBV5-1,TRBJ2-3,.,CASSLDGSKDTQYF,TGCGCCAGCAGCTTGGACGGGAGCAAAGATACGCAGTATTTT
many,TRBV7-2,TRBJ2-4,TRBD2,CASSLAAQREKNIQYF,TGTGCCAGCAGCTTAGCAGCCCAGCGGGAGAAAAACATTCAGTACTTC
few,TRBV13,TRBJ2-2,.,CASSLGGFDTGELFF,TGTGCCAGCAGCTTAGGGGGATTTGACACCGGGGAGCTGTTTTTT
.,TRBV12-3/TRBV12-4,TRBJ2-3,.,CASTAHTDTQYF,TGTGCCAGCACCGCACACACAGATACGCAGTATTTT
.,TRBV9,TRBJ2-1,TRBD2,CASSVAIRREGNEQFF,TGTGCCAGCAGCGTAGCTATAAGGCGGGAGGGAAATGAGCAGTTCTTC
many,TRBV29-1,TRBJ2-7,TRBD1,CSVGWSLGQGTPYEQYF,TGCAGCGTGGGCTGGTCTCTAGGACAGGGGACTCCCTACGAGCAGTACTTC
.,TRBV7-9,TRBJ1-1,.,CASVRVGTEAFF,TGTGCCAGCGTCAGAGTAGGGACTGAAGCTTTCTTT
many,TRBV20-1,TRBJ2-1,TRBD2,CSADSGRAYNEQFF,TGCAGTGCAGATAGCGGGAGGGCCTACAATGAGCAGTTCTTC
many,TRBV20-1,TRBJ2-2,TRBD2,CSARDRASGSRNTGELFF,TGCAGTGCTAGAGATCGGGCTAGCGGGAGCCGAAACACCGGGGAGCTGTTTTTT
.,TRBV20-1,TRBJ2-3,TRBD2,CSAKLAGNLDTQYF,TGCAGTGCTAAACTAGCGGGGAACTTAGATACGCAGTATTTT
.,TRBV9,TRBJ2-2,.,CASSSPGDTGELFF,TGTGCCAGCAGCTCACCAGGGGACACCGGGGAGCTGTTTTTT
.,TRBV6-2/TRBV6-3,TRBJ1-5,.,CASTTIGNQPQHF,TGTGCCAGCACCACGATCGGTAATCAGCCCCAGCATTTT
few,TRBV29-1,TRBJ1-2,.,CSVQTPRGRGYTF,TGCAGCGTTCAGACCCCCCGGGGAAGGGGCTACACCTTC
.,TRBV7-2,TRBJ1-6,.,CASSLLAGNSPLHF,TGTGCCAGCAGCTTATTGGCAGGGAATTCACCCCTCCACTTT
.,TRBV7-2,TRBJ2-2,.,CASSARLGDTGELFF,TGTGCCAGCAGCGCCCGACTAGGGGACACCGGGGAGCTGTTTTTT
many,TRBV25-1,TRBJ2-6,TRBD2,CASSVPGLAGIGANVLTF,TGTGCCAGCAGTGTGCCGGGACTAGCGGGAATTGGGGCCAACGTCCTGACTTTC
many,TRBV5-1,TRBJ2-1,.,CASSKTGTYEQFF,TGCGCCAGCAGCAAAACCGGGACCTATGAGCAGTTCTTC
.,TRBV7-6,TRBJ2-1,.,CASSLAETGGEQFF,TGTGCCAGCAGCTTAGCGGAGACTGGGGGTGAGCAGTTCTTC
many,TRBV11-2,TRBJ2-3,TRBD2,CASSLRGSVAGDLVDTQYF,TGTGCCAGCAGCTTGAGGGGGTCGGTAGCGGGAGATCTAGTAGATACGCAGTATTTT
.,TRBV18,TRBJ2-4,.,CASSTGVGVNIQYF,TGTGCCAGCTCAACGGGAGTAGGGGTAAACATTCAGTACTTC
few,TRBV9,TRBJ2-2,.,CASSVALPSARIGELFF,TGTGCCAGCAGCGTAGCTTTGCCCAGCGCAAGGATCGGGGAGCTGTTTTTT
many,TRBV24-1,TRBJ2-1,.,CATSAGNEQFF,TGTGCCACCAGTGCCGGGAATGAGCAGTTCTTC
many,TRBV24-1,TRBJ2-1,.,CATSDFLGGGSYNEQFF,TGTGCCACCAGTGATTTCTTGGGAGGGGGCTCCTACAATGAGCAGTTCTTC
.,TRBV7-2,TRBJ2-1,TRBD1,CASSQDRAVNEQFF,TGTGCCAGCAGCCAGGACAGGGCGGTCAATGAGCAGTTCTTC
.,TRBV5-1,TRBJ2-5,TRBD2,CASSLASGSLETQYF,TGCGCCAGCAGCTTGGCTAGCGGGAGTCTCGAGACCCAGTACTTC
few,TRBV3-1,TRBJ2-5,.,CASSQLDRGQETQYF,TGTGCCAGCAGCCAGCTGGACAGAGGCCAAGAGACCCAGTACTTC
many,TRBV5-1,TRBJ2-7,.,CASSLLDGGYEQYF,TGCGCCAGCAGCTTGTTGGATGGGGGCTACGAGCAGTACTTC
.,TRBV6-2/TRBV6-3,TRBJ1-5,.,CASSRTGTLHSNQPQHF,TGTGCCAGCAGCCGCACCGGGACCCTCCATAGCAATCAGCCCCAGCATTTT